The next 24 T cell receptor beta chains were all read from a single sample in a study of OX40 agonist ivuxolimab in advanced cancers. The data were produced by immunoSEQ multiplex PCR, yet TCRdb's version contains in-frame clones alone and is incomplete. The sample contains 82,000 or so clones, roughly 90% of which appear only once. Sequences were derived from CD4+ or CD8+ T cells sorted from blood, sampled in a trial of the OX40 agonist ivuxolimab. The receptors stem from an adult with an advanced solid tumor such as melanoma, head and neck, liver or kidney cancer.

This chain joins TRBV4-1 and TRBJ2-6; 7 bases are shared with TRBD1. This CDR3 comprises 19 residues. Looked up from germline, CDR1 is MGHRA and CDR2 is YSYEKL. Trimming cost V 1 base and J 5 bases; bases outside gene matches: 14. The CDR3: CASSQAWDSGALRANVLTF. The CDR3 DNA reads as TGCGCCAGCAGCCAAGCCTGGGACAGTGGGGCCTTGAGGGCCAACGTCCTGACTTTC.

The V and J genes are TRBV14 and TRBJ1-1; a possible D gene is TRBD1 (5 bases). Trimming took 1 base from V and 4 from J, leaving 13 bases between them. Germline assignment: CDR1 SGHDN and CDR2 FVKESK. This CDR3 contains 15 residues. CDR3 loop: CASSQVPGGITEAFF. CDR3 coding DNA: TGTGCCAGCAGCCAAGTGCCCGGGGGGATCACTGAAGCTTTCTTT.

V gene TRBV6-5 combines with J gene TRBJ2-3, with D perhaps being TRBD1 or TRBD2 (5 bases each). The CDR3 runs to 15 residues. V lost 6 bases to trimming and J lost 0 bases, with 13 bases between them. CDR1 is MNHEY, CDR2 SVGAGI, per germline. In DNA, the CDR3 is TGTGCCAGCAGCCGCCAGGGACGAAGCACAGATACGCAGTATTTT. It specifies CASSRQGRSTDTQYF.

The V gene is TRBV5-4, the J gene TRBJ2-7; TRBD1 matches 10 bases. With 0 bases clipped from V and 6 bases from J, the junction kept 6 bases outside the gene matches. There are 15 residues in the CDR3. Germline V CDR1 and CDR2: SGHNT, YYREEE (reference sequence). This CDR3 is CASSLDGTGVSEQYF. CDR3 nucleotides: TGTGCCAGCAGCTTGGATGGGACAGGGGTTAGCGAGCAGTACTTC.

The chain recombines TRBV28 with TRBJ2-7; TRBD2 matches at 11 bases. The CDR3 is 15 amino acids. Unmatched junction bases numbered 10, after V lost 10 bases and J lost 2 bases. Germline V gene sequence: CDR1 MDHEN, CDR2 SYDVKM. DNA for the CDR3: TGTGCCACCTTGACTAGCGGGATATCACCCTACGAGCAGTACTTC. It codes for CATLTSGISPYEQYF.

The rearrangement uses TRBV10-3 and TRBJ2-3; TRBD2 might be the D (6 bases). CDR1 ENHRY and CDR2 SYGVKD come from the germline V gene. Trimming removed 2 bases from V and 5 bases from J, with 20 bases in between. This CDR3 has 17 amino acids. This CDR3 reads CAISETVGLALGDTQYF. CDR3 DNA sequence: TGTGCCATCAGTGAGACGGTAGGGCTAGCGTTGGGAGATACGCAGTATTTT.

The chain carries TRBV5-6 and TRBJ2-6, with D perhaps being TRBD1 or TRBD2 (5 bases each). This CDR3 has 17 amino acids. Per the germline V gene, CDR1 is SGHDT and CDR2 is YYEEEE. V shed 0 bases and J shed 2 bases, with 12 bases lying between them. This chain's CDR3 is CASSLDGTLTGANVLTF. CDR3 nucleotides: TGTGCCAGCAGCTTGGACGGGACCCTCACTGGGGCCAACGTCCTGACTTTC.

On this clone: Its ends do not fully match the called genes, so a read error is possible. The V and J genes are TRBV5-3 and TRBJ2-7; 9 nucleotides agree with TRBD2. TRBV5-3 is recorded as an ORF, its role being uncertain. CDR3 size: 13 residues. CDR3 bases: TGTGCCAGCAGCTGGCGGGGGGGCCACGAGCAGTACTTC. This sequence encodes CASSWRGGHEQYF.

The rearrangement joins TRBV4-1 to TRBJ1-1; perhaps TRBD1 as D (5 bases). Deletions cut 2 bases from V and 8 bases from J, with 12 bases between. Germline CDR1 reads MGHRA; CDR2 reads YSYEKL. The length of the CDR3 is 13 residues. In DNA, the CDR3 is TGCGCCAGCAGCCAACTTTTCCGGGGGGAAGCTTTCTTT. It translates to CASSQLFRGEAFF.

The V call is TRBV28, the J call TRBJ2-7, with TRBD2 matching over 9 bases. The length of the CDR3 is 17 residues. Germline V gives CDR1 MDHEN, CDR2 SYDVKM. Trimming took 4 bases from V and 2 from J; bases not matched to a gene: 12. CDR3 sequence reads: CASSSTSGWGRTYEQYF. The CDR3 coding sequence is TGTGCCAGCAGTTCAACTAGCGGGTGGGGGCGGACCTACGAGCAGTACTTC.

This clone has only a few counts. J is TRBJ1-3 and V is TRBV19; D remains unclear. The germline CDR1 and CDR2 sequences are LNHDA and SQIVND (reference sequence). The V end was cut by 7 bases, the J end by 0 bases, with 13 bases between. CDR3 size: 15 residues. Here the CDR3 reads CASITAVRSGNTIYF. CDR3 in DNA: TGTGCCAGTATTACCGCGGTCCGCTCTGGAAACACCATATATTTT.

This chain links TRBV15 with TRBJ1-1, with D possibly matching TRBD1 (5 bases). Germline lookup yields CDR1 LNHNV and CDR2 YYDKDF (reference sequence). The CDR3 is 13 residues long. With 5 bases removed from V and 4 bases from J, the gap between germline ends came to 11 bases. CDR3 coding DNA: TGTGCCACCAGCTGGGGGAGGAGCACTGAAGCTTTCTTT. Its translation is CATSWGRSTEAFF. Full variable domain (missing parts from reference TRBV15 and TRBJ1-1): DAMVIQNPRYQVTQFGKPVTLSCSQTLNHNVMYWYQQKSSQAPKLLFHYYDKDFNNEADTPDNFQSRRPNTSFCFLDIRSPGLGDTAMYLCATSWGRSTEAFFGQGTRLTVV.

V gene TRBV7-3 combines with J gene TRBJ2-1; no firm D call. The CDR3 spans 15 residues. The V end lost 0 bases, the J end lost 6 bases, and 12 bases lay between the germline ends. Germline CDR1 reads SGHTA; CDR2 reads FQGTGA. CDR3 nucleotide sequence: TGTGCCAGCAGCTTAACGCTAGATTCCGTCAATGAGCAGTTCTTC. It translates to CASSLTLDSVNEQFF.

In DNA form, the CDR3 reads TGTGCCAGTAGTCGTGACCGCTATGGCTACACCTTC. Its protein is CASSRDRYGYTF. This sequence joins TRBV19 and TRBJ1-2; D ambiguous. The ends were cut back, 5 bases at V and 4 bases at J, with 8 bases in the middle. The CDR3 sequence is 12 residues long. Looked up from germline, CDR1 is LNHDA and CDR2 is SQIVND (reference sequence). The variable domain in full, completed from reference TRBV19 and TRBJ1-2, reads DGGITQSPKYLFRKEGQNVTLSCEQNLNHDAMYWYRQDPGQGLRLIYYSQIVNDFQKGDIAEGYSVSREKKESFPLTVTSAQKNPTAFYLCASSRDRYGYTFGSGTRLTVV.

As for this clone: A junction end diverges from the germline sequence, so it may reflect a read error. This chain uses TRBV7-7 with TRBJ2-1; the match to TRBD2 covers 11 bases. Per germline, CDR1 SSHAT and CDR2 FNYEAQ (reference sequence). This CDR3 region has 16 residues. The CDR3 sequence: CASSYDGLAGVNEQFF. The CDR3 coding sequence is TGTGCTAGCAGCTATGATGGACTAGCGGGCGTCAATGAGCAGTTCTTC.

This rearrangement joins TRBV11-3 to TRBJ2-3, with 9 bases that match TRBD2. Germline V gives CDR1 SGHNT, CDR2 YENEEA. This CDR3 contains 16 residues. V shed 1 base, J shed 3 bases, and the junction held 5 bases outside the gene matches. This CDR3 is CASSLGGSGSTDTQYF. The CDR3 DNA reads as TGTGCCAGCAGCTTAGGTGGTAGCGGGAGTACAGATACGCAGTATTTT. Looking up the rest from reference TRBV11-3 and TRBJ2-3 gives the full variable domain: EAGVVQSPRYKIIEKKQPVAFWCNPISGHNTLYWYLQNLGQGPELLIRYENEEAVDDSQLPKDRFSAERLKGVDSTLKIQPAELGDSAVYLCASSLGGSGSTDTQYFGPGTRLTVL.

This clone was detected only a few times. This chain joins TRBV5-3 and TRBJ1-5; the D gene is possibly TRBD1 (5 bases). TRBV5-3 is an ORF; its function is uncertain. V lost 5 bases, J lost 6 bases, and 12 bases lay in between. The CDR3 runs 13 residues. CDR3 DNA: TGTGCCAGAAGTCGGCAGGGCCCTCAGCCCCAGCATTTT. Its translation: CARSRQGPQPQHF.

The rearrangement joins TRBV18 to TRBJ2-5, with 7 bases identical to TRBD1. The closer fit of TRBJ2-7 to the DNA end suggests the J call may be wrong. There are 14 residues in the CDR3. CDR1 KGHSH and CDR2 LQKENI come from the germline V gene. The CDR3 bases are TGTGCCAGCTCACCCCGGACAGGTCAGCACGAGCAGTACTTC. Amino acid sequence: CASSPRTGQHEQYF.

The CDR3 protein is CASSLVGQGPYEQYF. The DNA of the CDR3 is TGTGCCAGCAGCTTAGTGGGACAGGGTCCCTACGAGCAGTACTTC. The chain links TRBV7-2 to TRBJ2-7; 9 bases align to TRBD1. CDR3 length: 15 residues. Germline CDR1 SGHTA, CDR2 FQGNSA. After removal of 1 base from V and 2 bases from J, the junction contained 3 bases not matched to a gene.

Written as DNA, the CDR3 is TGTGCCAGCAGTCTTCGACGGGAAGAAGCTTTCTTT. It yields the protein CASSLRREEAFF. The V gene is TRBV28, the J gene TRBJ1-1; D not certain. The CDR3 loop spans 12 amino acids. Trimming shortened V by 5 bases and J by 8 bases, and 12 bases separated the two germline ends. Germline V gives CDR1 MDHEN, CDR2 SYDVKM.

The V call is TRBV5-1, the J call TRBJ1-4, with no clear D. This CDR3 is 13 amino acids long. V lost 5 bases and J lost 1, with 6 bases in between. From germline, CDR1 is SGHRS and CDR2 YFSETQ. The CDR3 reads CASREGTNEKLFF. CDR3 DNA sequence: TGCGCCAGCAGGGAGGGAACTAATGAAAAACTGTTTTTT.

This chain uses TRBV6-5 with TRBJ1-3; TRBD1 matches 8 bases. The CDR3 length is 15 residues. The germline V gene has CDR1 MNHEY and CDR2 SVGAGI. V gave up 0 bases and J gave up 7 bases; unmatched junction bases: 5. DNA for the CDR3: TGTGCCAGCAGTTACTCTTCAGGGGGCGCGAACACCATATATTTT. Translated, it gives CASSYSSGGANTIYF.

The rearrangement uses TRBV11-3 and TRBJ2-5; D is ambiguous. The CDR3 runs 11 residues. The V end was cut by 4 bases, the J end by 1 base, with 1 base between. CDR1 and CDR2 (germline): SGHNT, YENEEA. CDR3 DNA: TGTGCCAGCAGCTCCCAAGAGACCCAGTACTTC. It is translated as CASSSQETQYF.

V gene TRBV29-1 combines with J gene TRBJ1-1; D gene ambiguous. V lost 5 bases and J lost 2, with 15 bases in between. CDR1 and CDR2 from the germline V gene are SQVTM and ANQGSEA. The CDR3 is made up of 14 amino acids. CDR3 residues: CSVKSMSQNTEAFF. The CDR3 DNA sequence: TGCAGCGTTAAGTCGATGAGCCAAAACACTGAAGCTTTCTTT.